This record concerns one T cell receptor beta chain sequence. Sequencing targeted expressed TCRB transcripts, as all isolated RNA had been reverse transcribed. The protocol was immunoSEQ multiplex PCR, while the TCRdb copy is restricted to in-frame clones and leaves out a portion. The table shows about 900,000 clones, with about 17% occurring only once. The data derive from a study of beta chain features in type 1 diabetes. Study information: On cell yields, gender and age, patients and healthy donors were similar.

Trimming stripped 6 bases from V and 11 bases from J, with 13 bases between. Germline lookup yields CDR1 MNHNY and CDR2 SVGAGI (reference sequence). The CDR3 spans 11 residues. Sequenced: naive CD4+ T cells from blood. The chain couples TRBV6-6 to TRBJ1-1; possible D gene TRBD1, 6 bases. This TCR derives from a woman younger than 30 in good health. CDR3 in DNA: TGTGCCAGCAGCGGGGGACATCCGGCTTTCTTT. Protein sequence: CASSGGHPAFF.